This entry lists 2 T cell receptor beta chains sequenced from one sample in a study of blood T cell repertoires in COVID-19. Measured with immunoSEQ multiplex PCR; TCRdb has only the in-frame clones, and not every one. The sample includes about 120,000 clones, roughly four fifths of them seen just once. The material sequenced was peripheral blood. These receptors were taken from a human donor in a cohort sampled during active COVID-19.

This clone was counted once. The chain employs TRBV5-1 and TRBJ1-6, with D perhaps TRBD1 (5 bases). The CDR3 is 15 residues long. V lost 3 bases and J lost 6, with 13 bases in between. CDR1 and CDR2 from the germline V gene are SGHRS and YFSETQ. Written as DNA, the CDR3 is TGCGCCAGCAGCTGGGGAGGGGCCCTTAATTCACCCCTCCACTTT. It encodes CASSWGGALNSPLHF.

This clone was observed once. This chain links TRBV11-3 with TRBJ2-3; unclear D gene. In germline, CDR1 is SGHNT, CDR2 YENEEA. There are 12 residues in the CDR3. Trimming pared 4 bases from V and 6 bases from J, leaving 8 bases between. The CDR3: CASSSLPDTQYF. The DNA of the CDR3 is TGTGCCAGCAGCTCCCTTCCGGATACGCAGTATTTT.